This TCR beta chain was identified during a study of CD8 T cells in Susac syndrome. Healthy donors acted as controls, with matching for age and sex. Reverse transcription of about 0.5 to 1 ug RNA used random hexamers. Each CDR3 protein gets one entry after TCRdb re-called the immunoSEQ multiplex PCR reads with MiXCR. The sample has about 120,000 distinct CDR3 sequences, around 94% seen once. V was cut by 0 bases and J by 5 bases, with 13 bases left in between. CDR3 length: 14 residues. Germline V CDR1 and CDR2: DFQATT, SNEGSKA (reference sequence). This sequence originates from a human donor in good health. The chain combines TRBV20-1 with TRBJ1-1; D gene ambiguous. Sequencing was done on a sample of CD4+ T cells from PBMCs. The CDR3 sequence: CSARDLFHGTEAFF. The CDR3 nucleotides are TGCAGTGCTAGAGATCTGTTTCATGGGACTGAAGCTTTCTTT.